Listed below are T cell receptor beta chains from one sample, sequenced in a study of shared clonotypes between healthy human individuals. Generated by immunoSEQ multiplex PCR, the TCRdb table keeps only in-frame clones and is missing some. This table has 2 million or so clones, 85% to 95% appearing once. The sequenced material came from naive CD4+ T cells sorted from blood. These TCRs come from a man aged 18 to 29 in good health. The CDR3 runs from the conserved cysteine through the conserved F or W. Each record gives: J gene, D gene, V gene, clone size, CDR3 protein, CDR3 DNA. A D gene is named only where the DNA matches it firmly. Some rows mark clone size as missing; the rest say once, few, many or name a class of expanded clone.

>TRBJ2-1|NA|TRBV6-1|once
CASSEGGGLYEQFF
TGTGCCAGCAGTGAAGGGGGCGGGTTGTATGAGCAGTTCTTC
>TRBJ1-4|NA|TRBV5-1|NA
CASSLDQTEKLFF
TGCGCCAGCAGCTTGGACCAGACGGAAAAACTGTTTTTT
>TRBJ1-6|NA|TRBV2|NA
CASSLEGQSPLHF
TGTGCCAGCAGTTTAGAGGGACAATCACCCCTCCACTTT
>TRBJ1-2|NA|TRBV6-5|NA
CASSSTPPAGGYTF
TGTGCCAGCAGTTCCACCCCCCCAGCAGGCGGCTACACCTTC
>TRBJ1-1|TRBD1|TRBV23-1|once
CASSPRDRGAEAFF
TGCGCCAGCAGTCCCAGGGACAGGGGGGCTGAAGCTTTCTTT
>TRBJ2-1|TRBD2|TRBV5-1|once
CASMPGGYNEQFF
TGCGCCAGCATGCCGGGAGGATACAATGAGCAGTTCTTC
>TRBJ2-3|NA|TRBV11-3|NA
CASSPGGYTDTQYF
TGTGCCAGCAGCCCCGGGGGTTACACAGATACGCAGTATTTT
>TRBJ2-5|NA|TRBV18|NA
CASSPLGPSGGETQYF
TGTGCCAGCTCACCCTTGGGCCCTTCTGGGGGAGAGACCCAGTACTTC
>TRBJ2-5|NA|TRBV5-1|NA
CASSLDPGSETQYF
TGCGCCAGCAGCTTGGATCCAGGATCGGAGACCCAGTACTTC
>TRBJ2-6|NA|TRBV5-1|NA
CASSLGGSGANVLTF
TGCGCCAGCAGCTTGGGCGGTTCTGGGGCCAACGTCCTGACTTTC
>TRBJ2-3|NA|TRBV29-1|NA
CSVRDSTDTQYF
TGCAGCGTCAGAGATTCCACAGATACGCAGTATTTT
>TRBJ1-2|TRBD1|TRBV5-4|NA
CASSLALGGQGNYGYTF
TGTGCCAGCAGCTTGGCCTTGGGCGGACAGGGGAACTATGGCTACACCTTC
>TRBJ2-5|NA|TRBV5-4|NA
CASSLALQETQYF
TGTGCCAGCAGCTTGGCCTTGCAAGAGACCCAGTACTTC
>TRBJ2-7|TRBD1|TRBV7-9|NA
CASSLAGTGSYEQYF
TGTGCCAGCAGCTTAGCGGGGACAGGCTCCTACGAGCAGTACTTC
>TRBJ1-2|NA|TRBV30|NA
CALTGGISGYTF
TGTGCCTTGACGGGGGGGATTAGTGGCTACACCTTC
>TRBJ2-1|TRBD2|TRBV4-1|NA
CASTSPGGNEAEQFF
TGCGCCAGCACTAGTCCGGGGGGGAATGAGGCTGAGCAGTTCTTC
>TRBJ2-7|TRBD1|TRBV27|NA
CASSLLGTGGYEQYF
TGTGCCAGCAGTTTACTGGGGACAGGGGGCTACGAGCAGTACTTC
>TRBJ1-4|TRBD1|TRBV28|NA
CASRVPPGTGGAEEKLFF
TGTGCCAGCAGAGTTCCGCCCGGGACAGGGGGCGCAGAGGAAAAACTGTTTTTT
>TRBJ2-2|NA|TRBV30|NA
CAWFPGLIHGGELFF
TGTGCCTGGTTCCCGGGACTGATACATGGCGGGGAGCTGTTTTTT
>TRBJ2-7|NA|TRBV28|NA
CASRDTPYEQYF
TGTGCCAGCAGGGACACCCCCTACGAGCAGTACTTC
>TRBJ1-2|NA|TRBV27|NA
CASSGDTSVPYGYTF
TGTGCCAGCAGTGGTGACACTTCCGTCCCCTATGGCTACACCTTC
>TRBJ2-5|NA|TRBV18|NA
CASSPGAQETQYF
TGTGCCAGCTCACCAGGCGCCCAAGAGACCCAGTACTTC
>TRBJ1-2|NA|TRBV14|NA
CASSKTGERNGYTF
TGTGCCAGCAGCAAGACCGGCGAGAGGAATGGCTACACCTTC
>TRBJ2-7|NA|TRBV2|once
CASSENRVYEQYF
TGTGCCAGCAGTGAGAACAGAGTCTACGAGCAGTACTTC
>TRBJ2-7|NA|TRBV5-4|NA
CASSLNGPYEQYF
TGTGCCAGCAGCTTGAACGGCCCCTACGAGCAGTACTTC
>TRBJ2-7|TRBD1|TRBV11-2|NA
CASSLEGTVAYEQYF
TGTGCCAGCAGCTTAGAGGGGACAGTGGCCTACGAGCAGTACTTC
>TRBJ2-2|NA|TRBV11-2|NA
CASSLERLQNTGELFF
TGTGCCAGCAGCTTAGAGAGACTACAAAACACCGGGGAGCTGTTTTTT
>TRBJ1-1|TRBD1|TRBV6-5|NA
CASSYSTTGGEAFF
TGTGCCAGCAGTTACTCGACTACAGGGGGCGAAGCTTTCTTT
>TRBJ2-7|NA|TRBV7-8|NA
CASSLAMSEQYF
TGTGCCAGCAGCTTAGCGATGAGCGAGCAGTACTTC
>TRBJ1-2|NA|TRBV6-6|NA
CASRDLRGYTF
TGTGCCAGCAGGGACTTACGGGGCTACACCTTC
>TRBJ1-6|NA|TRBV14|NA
CASSSLASPLHF
TGTGCCAGCAGCTCTCTCGCTTCACCCCTCCACTTT
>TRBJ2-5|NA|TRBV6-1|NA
CASSLLSTGGTQYF
TGTGCCAGCAGTCTACTCTCGACTGGGGGGACCCAGTACTTC
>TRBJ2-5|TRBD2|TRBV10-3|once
CAISVSLAGGTQETQYF
TGTGCCATCAGTGTTTCACTAGCGGGAGGGACACAAGAGACCCAGTACTTC
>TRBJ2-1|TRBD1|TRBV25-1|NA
CASSVPCGTGPSEQFF
TGTGCCAGCAGTGTCCCCTGCGGGACAGGGCCCTCCGAGCAGTTCTTC
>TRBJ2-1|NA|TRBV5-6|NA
CASNAGGNEQFF
TGTGCCAGCAATGCAGGCGGGAATGAGCAGTTCTTC
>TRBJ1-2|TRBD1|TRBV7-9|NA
CASSSGDGQGYGYTF
TGTGCCAGCAGCTCAGGGGATGGACAGGGCTATGGCTACACCTTC
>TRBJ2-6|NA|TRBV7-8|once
CASSRAEAGANVLTF
TGTGCCAGCAGCCGAGCTGAGGCTGGGGCCAACGTCCTGACTTTC
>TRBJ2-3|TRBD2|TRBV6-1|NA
CASRGLAGGEDTQYF
TGTGCCAGCAGAGGACTAGCGGGAGGCGAAGATACGCAGTATTTT
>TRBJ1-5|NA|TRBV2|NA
CASSDALGNLGPQHF
TGTGCCAGCAGTGACGCTCTGGGCAACCTAGGGCCCCAGCATTTT
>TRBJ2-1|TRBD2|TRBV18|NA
CASSRGLAGAEFYNEQFF
TGTGCCAGCTCAAGGGGACTAGCGGGGGCCGAATTCTACAATGAGCAGTTCTTC
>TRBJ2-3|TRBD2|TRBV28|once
CASSLLAGGRDTQYF
TGTGCCAGCAGCTTATTAGCGGGGGGGCGCGATACGCAGTATTTT
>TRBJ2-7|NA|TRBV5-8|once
CASSSQINSYEQYF
TGTGCCAGCAGCTCCCAAATAAACTCCTACGAGCAGTACTTC
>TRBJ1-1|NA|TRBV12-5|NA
CASGLNTEAFF
TGTGCTAGTGGACTAAACACTGAAGCTTTCTTT
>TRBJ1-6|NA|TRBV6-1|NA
CASRAGTNSPLHF
TGTGCCAGCAGAGCAGGGACCAATTCACCCCTCCACTTT
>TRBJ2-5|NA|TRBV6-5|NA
CASSYSGTLLMETQYF
TGTGCCAGCAGTTATTCCGGGACTTTATTGATGGAGACCCAGTACTTC
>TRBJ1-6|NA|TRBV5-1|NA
CASSSDGTNNNSPLHF
TGCGCCAGCAGCTCAGACGGGACAAATAATAATTCACCCCTCCACTTT
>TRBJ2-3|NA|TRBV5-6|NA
CASSFGQINTDTQYF
TGTGCCAGCAGCTTCGGACAGATTAACACAGATACGCAGTATTTT
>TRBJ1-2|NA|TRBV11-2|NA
CASSFQGYGGYTF
TGTGCCAGCAGCTTCCAGGGGTATGGTGGCTACACCTTC